The present T cell receptor (beta chain) was sequenced within a study of beta chain features in type 1 diabetes. Study findings and constraints: Type 1 diabetes patients showed a moderate but significant shortening of TCRB CDR3s in all four CD4+ subsets.

Trimming removed 5 bases from V and 3 bases from J; junction bases left unmatched: 6. CDR1 and CDR2 (germline): MNHEY, SMNVEV (reference sequence). CDR3 length: 14 amino acids. In this sample, this clone turned up a few times. Its antigen is currently unknown. Expressed TCRB transcripts were sequenced after all isolated RNA was converted to cDNA. For naive, central memory and regulatory T cell samples, reads averaged roughly 3.5 million. Clones were read by immunoSEQ multiplex PCR, and TCRdb kept only the in-frame ones, dropping some. This sample yields around 250,000 clones, of which about 14% are seen a single time; around 0.019% belongs to the top ten. A heparinised blood draw that averaged roughly 120 mL was obtained once from each donor.

This sequence originates from a young man with type 1 diabetes. Material for sequencing was naive CD4+ T cells from blood. V usage is TRBV27 and J usage is TRBJ1-2, with 7 bases matching TRBD1. The CDR3 DNA follows: TGTGCCAGCAGTACCCACAGGGGAGACTATGGCTACACCTTC. This translates into CASSTHRGDYGYTF.